This section outlines one TCR beta chain sequence together with its context. What it recognizes is unknown. Clones were read by immunoSEQ multiplex PCR, and TCRdb kept only the in-frame ones, dropping some. This sample has around 69,000 clones, with 96% found just once. The sample is drawn from a study of cytomegalovirus exposure and HLA in healthy donors. Trimming took 3 bases from V and 3 from J, leaving 15 bases between them. Germline CDR1 reads LGHNT; CDR2 reads FRNRAP. The CDR3 has 15 amino acids. The study's findings and limits: The study recorded 164 TCR beta chains that were cytomegalovirus-associated. TCR clusters originating in the first cohort tended to co-occur in the roughly 120 validation repertoires, according to a later analysis.

A 120-subject validation cohort, separate from the roughly 670-subject first cohort, supplied the donors. The specimen sequenced was PBMCs. The source of this sequence is a young woman in good health and CMV-seropositive. V gene TRBV12-5 combines with J gene TRBJ2-7, with a weak D call TRBD2 (6 bases). CDR3 DNA: TGTGCTAGTGGTTTCTTTCCGGGACTTGGCTACGAGCAGTACTTC. Residues: CASGFFPGLGYEQYF. The variable domain in full, completed from reference TRBV12-5 and TRBJ2-7, reads DARVTQTPRHKVTEMGQEVTMRCQPILGHNTVFWYRQTMMQGLELLAYFRNRAPLDDSGMPKDRFSAEMPDATLATLKIQPSEPRDSAVYFCASGFFPGLGYEQYFGPGTRLTVT.